These 19 T cell receptor beta chains originate from one sample sequenced in a study of T cell changes during pregnancy in multiple sclerosis. Data came from immunoSEQ multiplex PCR; TCRdb stores just in-frame clones and leaves some out. Seen here are around 60,000 clones, roughly 92% observed once, and the top ten hold about 3.5%. Source: CD8+ T cells from peripheral blood mononuclear cells, taken in the third trimester of pregnancy. The receptors were gathered from a female donor with multiple sclerosis, enrolled in a pregnancy study.

This chain uses TRBV27 with TRBJ2-5; TRBD2 might be the D (6 bases). The germline V and J ends were trimmed by 7 bases and 5 bases, with 17 bases remaining between them. Germline CDR1 MNHEY, CDR2 SMNVEV (reference sequence). This CDR3 has 14 residues. The CDR3: CASKRDSMPETQYF. The DNA of the CDR3 is TGTGCCAGCAAACGGGACTCCATGCCGGAGACCCAGTACTTC.

The chain links TRBV7-9 to TRBJ2-7; D possibly corresponds to TRBD2 (6 bases). CDR1 and CDR2 from the germline V gene are SEHNR and FQNEAQ (reference sequence). This CDR3 spans 15 amino acids. Trimming stripped 2 bases from V and 2 bases from J, with 13 bases between. The CDR3 DNA reads TGTGCCAGCAGCTTAACAGGCGGGATGACCTACGAGCAGTACTTC. Translated, it gives CASSLTGGMTYEQYF.

The chain carries TRBV29-1 and TRBJ1-1; perhaps TRBD1 as D (5 bases). Germline V lookup: CDR1 SQVTM, CDR2 ANQGSEA. Trimming stripped 3 bases from V and 0 bases from J, with 14 bases between. There are 15 residues in the CDR3. Written as DNA, the CDR3 is TGCAGCGTTGATGGGGGGGAAGTAATGAACACTGAAGCTTTCTTT. It encodes CSVDGGEVMNTEAFF. Based on the CDR3 plus reference TRBV29-1 and TRBJ1-1, the full variable domain is SAVISQKPSRDICQRGTSLTIQCQVDSQVTMMFWYRQQPGQSLTLIATANQGSEATYESGFVIDKFPISRPNLTFSTLTVSNMSPEDSSIYLCSVDGGEVMNTEAFFGQGTRLTVV.

The chain employs TRBV29-1 and TRBJ2-7; TRBD1 matches at 9 bases. The trim removed 4 bases at V and 4 bases at J, leaving 2 bases unmatched. The CDR3 loop spans 12 amino acids. Germline CDR1 is SQVTM and CDR2 is ANQGSEA. In DNA form, the CDR3 reads TGCAGCGTTGGACAGGGGGGATACGAGCAGTACTTC. It is translated as CSVGQGGYEQYF.

The chain is built from TRBV9 and TRBJ1-4; a weak D match, TRBD1 (6 bases). V lost 0 bases, J lost 8 bases, and 14 bases lay in between. This CDR3 is 15 amino acids long. CDR1 SGDLS and CDR2 YYNGEE come from the germline V gene. The CDR3 bases are TGTGCCAGCAGCGTAGGAAACAGGGTTGAGGAAAAACTGTTTTTT. Translating it yields CASSVGNRVEEKLFF.

The chain is built from TRBV6-5 and TRBJ1-4; TRBD1 might be the D (6 bases). V lost 2 bases, J lost 7 bases, and 17 bases lay in between. CDR3 length: 16 amino acids. Looked up from germline, CDR1 is MNHEY and CDR2 is SVGAGI. CDR3 sequence (DNA): TGTGCCAGCAGTTACACTGCCGGGGGGCTAAGTGAAAAACTGTTTTTT. The encoded protein is CASSYTAGGLSEKLFF.

V gene TRBV18 combines with J gene TRBJ2-1; TRBD1 matches at 7 bases. The CDR3 loop spans 13 amino acids. CDR1 and CDR2 from the germline V gene are KGHSH and LQKENI. The V gene end was trimmed by 8 bases and the J gene end by 8 bases; junction bases not matched to a gene: 9. The CDR3 spells CASRDRVYDEQFF. The CDR3 DNA follows: TGTGCCAGCCGTGACAGGGTATACGATGAGCAGTTCTTC.

The chain has TRBV11-2 and TRBJ2-4; TRBD2 might be the D (6 bases). Looked up from germline, CDR1 is SGHAT and CDR2 is FQNNGV. V shed 4 bases and J shed 0 bases, with 22 bases lying between them. This CDR3 is built from 19 residues. CDR3 DNA: TGTGCCAGCAGCTCCCCGGGAGAGAATATTATACTAGCCAAAAACATTCAGTACTTC. This translates into CASSSPGENIILAKNIQYF.

V gene TRBV5-5 combines with J gene TRBJ2-7, with D perhaps matching TRBD1 (5 bases). Trimming left V 4 bases short and J 2 bases short, with 22 bases between. The CDR3 runs 17 residues. The germline CDR1 and CDR2 sequences are SGHKS and YYEKEE (reference sequence). The CDR3 DNA is TGTGCCAGCAGCAACCTGGGTGGGGCTTTGTTTACCTACGAGCAGTACTTC. Translation gives CASSNLGGALFTYEQYF.

This chain joins TRBV5-5 and TRBJ2-7, with 8 bases lining up with TRBD1. Germline V CDR1 and CDR2: SGHKS, YYEKEE (reference sequence). Trimming at V came to 6 bases and at J to 3 bases, leaving 5 bases not matched to a gene. This CDR3 is 13 amino acids long. The CDR3, as DNA: TGTGCCAGCATTGGGACAGGACACTACGAGCAGTACTTC. Amino acid sequence: CASIGTGHYEQYF. Filled out from reference TRBV5-5 and TRBJ2-7, the complete variable domain reads DAGVTQSPTHLIKTRGQQVTLRCSPISGHKSVSWYQQVLGQGPQFIFQYYEKEERGRGNFPDRFSARQFPNYSSELNVNALLLGDSALYLCASIGTGHYEQYFGPGTRLTVT.

The chain has TRBV4-3 and TRBJ2-2; D unclear. The germline V gene encodes CDR1 LGHNA and CDR2 YSLEER. V lost 2 bases and J 7 bases, leaving 23 bases between the germline ends. This CDR3 comprises 18 residues. This CDR3 reads CASSQNPQRLPVDGELFF. Written as DNA, the CDR3 is TGCGCCAGCAGCCAAAATCCCCAGCGACTTCCCGTAGACGGGGAGCTGTTTTTT.

As regards this clone: The same CDR3 also results from other DNA sequences found in this sample. The chain couples TRBV9 to TRBJ2-1, with 7 bases that match TRBD2. J lost 2 bases, V lost 0 bases, and 2 bases had no gene match. The CDR3 extends over 15 amino acids. Germline CDR1 is SGDLS and CDR2 is YYNGEE. The CDR3 is CASSVASGAYNEQFF. In nucleotides, the CDR3 is TGTGCCAGCAGCGTAGCGAGCGGGGCCTACAATGAGCAGTTCTTC.

The V gene is TRBV6-5, the J gene TRBJ1-6; TRBD1 might be the D (5 bases). This CDR3 region has 14 residues. Trimming shortened V by 2 bases and J by 7 bases, and 9 bases separated the two germline ends. Germline V gives CDR1 MNHEY, CDR2 SVGAGI. The CDR3 region has the DNA TGTGCCAGCAGTTACAGGGGTACAAATTCACCCCTCCACTTT. Residues: CASSYRGTNSPLHF.

This clone was seen just once. The chain links TRBV5-6 to TRBJ2-1, with 8 positions matching TRBD2. J gave up 9 bases and V 7 bases, and 12 bases lay outside the gene matches. The length of the CDR3 is 14 residues. From germline, CDR1 is SGHDT and CDR2 YYEEEE. The CDR3 DNA reads TGTGCCAGCCGCCCCGGGACTAGTTCCCCTGAGCAGTTCTTC. This sequence encodes CASRPGTSSPEQFF.

The chain recombines TRBV7-9 with TRBJ1-1; 9 nucleotides match TRBD1. The J segment lost 3 bases and the V segment lost 1 base, leaving 3 bases of the junction unmatched. The length of the CDR3 is 15 residues. Germline CDR1 SEHNR, CDR2 FQNEAQ (reference sequence). CDR3 region: CASSLETGGHTEAFF. CDR3 nucleotides: TGTGCCAGCAGCTTAGAGACAGGGGGTCACACTGAAGCTTTCTTT.

The chain links TRBV27 to TRBJ1-5; maybe TRBD1 (6 bases). Per germline, CDR1 MNHEY and CDR2 SMNVEV (reference sequence). This CDR3 contains 14 residues. The V end was cut by 2 bases, the J end by 6 bases, with 11 bases between. The CDR3 DNA is TGTGCCAGCAGTTTAACAGGGTGCTGTCAGCCCCAGCATTTT. It yields the protein CASSLTGCCQPQHF.

The genes are TRBV4-1 and TRBJ1-5; D gene unclear. The CDR3 has 13 amino acids. Deletions cut 5 bases from V and 6 bases from J, with 11 bases between. Germline V gene data show CDR1 as MGHRA and CDR2 as YSYEKL. CDR3 coding DNA: TGCGCCAGCAGCTCGACTCGGGGTCAGCCCCAGCATTTT. Translation: CASSSTRGQPQHF.

The chain employs TRBV9 and TRBJ1-6; 7 bases are shared with TRBD1. V shed 0 bases, J shed 2 bases, and the junction held 5 bases outside the gene matches. CDR3 length equals 17 residues. Germline-derived CDR1 and CDR2 are SGDLS and YYNGEE. CDR3 residues: CASSVDYTGAYNSPLHF. The DNA for the CDR3 is TGTGCCAGCAGCGTAGACTATACAGGGGCCTATAATTCACCCCTCCACTTT.

This clone was seen a single time. The rearrangement uses TRBV11-2 and TRBJ2-7; 7 nucleotides agree with TRBD1. This CDR3 region has 14 residues. Germline-derived CDR1 and CDR2 are SGHAT and FQNNGV. V shed 5 bases and J 2 bases; nucleotides not matched to a gene: 6. CDR3 region: CASSAPGQTYEQYF. CDR3 sequence (DNA): TGTGCCAGCAGCGCACCGGGACAGACCTACGAGCAGTACTTC.